A single sample gave rise to the 8 T cell receptor beta chains below, sequenced in a study of shared clonotypes between healthy human individuals. Clones were sequenced by immunoSEQ multiplex PCR, and TCRdb holds only the in-frame ones, with some missing. This table holds hundreds of thousands of clones, roughly 79% found once. The sample was PBMCs. All receptors derive from a woman aged 40 to 55 in good health. Some clones in this sample may be carry-over from other donors' samples.

The chain joins TRBV28 to TRBJ2-7, with D perhaps given as TRBD1 or TRBD2 (5 bases each). Trimming removed 5 bases at V and 0 bases at J, with 14 bases between. The germline CDR1 and CDR2 sequences are MDHEN and SYDVKM. The CDR3 is 15 residues long. CDR3 amino acids: CASSRGPTSSYEQYF. The CDR3 region has the DNA TGTGCCAGCAGTAGGGGACCGACGAGCTCCTACGAGCAGTACTTC.

This sequence joins TRBV13 and TRBJ2-3; 13 nucleotides match TRBD2. The CDR3 runs 19 residues. The germline CDR1 and CDR2 sequences are PRHDT and FYEKMQ (reference sequence). Trimming at V came to 1 base and at J to 4 bases, leaving 11 bases not matched to a gene. The CDR3 DNA follows: TGTGCCAGCAGCTTAGACCCGGCGACTAGCGGGGGGCGGGCAGATACGCAGTATTTT. This translates into CASSLDPATSGGRADTQYF.

In the case of this clone: Because it lacks the conserved phenylalanine or tryptophan at the end, this CDR3 is likely a read error. Other DNA sequences within the sample encode an identical CDR3. J is TRBJ2-7 and V is TRBV4-1; weak D call: TRBD2 (6 bases). CDR1 is MGHRA and CDR2 is YSYEKL in the germline V gene. The CDR3 totals 15 residues. CDR3 DNA: TGCGCCAGCAGCCAAGGTCACGGGAGCTCCTATGAGCAGTACCTC. Translation: CASSQGHGSSYEQYL.

The V call is TRBV15, the J call TRBJ2-7; D is ambiguous. Trimming removed 6 bases from V and 0 bases from J, with 6 bases in between. This CDR3 is built from 12 residues. Germline CDR1 reads LNHNV; CDR2 reads YYDKDF (reference sequence). Written as DNA, the CDR3 is TGTGCCACCAGTGGGGACTCCTACGAGCAGTACTTC. Its protein is CATSGDSYEQYF.

The rearrangement joins TRBV15 to TRBJ2-1; 8 bases are a match to TRBD2. This CDR3 is 16 amino acids long. Per germline, CDR1 LNHNV and CDR2 YYDKDF (reference sequence). Unmatched junction bases numbered 7, after V lost 6 bases and J lost 0 bases. The CDR3 loop is CATSRPGGDSYNEQFF. CDR3 DNA: TGTGCCACCAGTCGTCCGGGGGGGGACTCCTACAATGAGCAGTTCTTC.

The V gene is TRBV2, the J gene TRBJ2-7; perhaps TRBD1 as D (6 bases). The CDR3 consists of 14 residues. Germline V gives CDR1 SNHLY, CDR2 FYNNEI. The V gene lost 4 bases and the J gene lost 3 bases, with 13 bases spanning the gap. CDR3 in amino acids: CASSGLLQGYEQYF. CDR3 coding DNA: TGTGCCAGCAGTGGGTTGTTACAGGGCTACGAGCAGTACTTC.

This clone was recorded only once. This chain joins TRBV15 and TRBJ2-1; 9 bases agree with TRBD2. The J segment lost 6 bases and the V segment lost 0 bases, leaving 6 bases of the junction unmatched. CDR3 length equals 16 residues. The germline V gene encodes CDR1 LNHNV and CDR2 YYDKDF (reference sequence). CDR3 loop: CATSREEASGINEQFF. CDR3 nucleotides: TGTGCCACCAGCAGAGAGGAGGCTAGCGGGATCAATGAGCAGTTCTTC.

The chain is built from TRBV11-1 and TRBJ2-2, with 9 bases aligning to TRBD2. CDR1 SGHAT and CDR2 FQDESV come from the germline V gene (reference sequence). V shed 5 bases, J shed 2 bases, and the junction held 3 bases outside the gene matches. This CDR3 comprises 15 residues. CDR3 sequence reads: CASSRLAANTGELFF. The CDR3 DNA follows: TGTGCCAGCAGCCGACTAGCGGCAAACACCGGGGAGCTGTTTTTT.